The clone carrying this TCR beta chain turned up a few times. The data were obtained in a study of blood T cell repertoires in COVID-19. On the study more broadly: Donors in the United States, Italy and Spain gave samples during acute or convalescent COVID-19. T cells, B-cell-depleted T cells, or PBMCs supplied cDNA or gDNA.

V was pared by 5 bases and J by 4 bases, with 5 bases of the junction left unmatched. This CDR3 has 14 residues. Germline V gene sequence: CDR1 SGHTA, CDR2 FQGNSA. Methods used by the authors: Amplified reference gene primers provided the basis for estimating nucleated cell counts. Generated by immunoSEQ multiplex PCR, the TCRdb table keeps only in-frame clones and is missing some. V and J calls and clone size are as listed in that table; D and trimming were resolved from the DNA. The sample includes 200,000 to 300,000 clones, around 90% seen only once; the top ten take 1.3% to 1.5%. This TCR derives from a man at least 80 years old with acute or convalescent COVID-19. The sample was peripheral blood. V is TRBV7-2 and J is TRBJ2-1, with TRBD1 identical over 7 bases. CDR3 sequence (DNA): TGTGCCAGCAGCGCGACAGGGAATTACAATGAGCAGTTCTTC. Translated, it gives CASSATGNYNEQFF.